The 20 T cell receptor beta chains presented below share a single source sample, sequenced in a study of T cells in Graves' hyperthyroidism and ophthalmopathy. Authors of the study amplified TCR beta CDR3 regions from RNA transcripts. HTBI primers drove first-round RT-PCR of the TCR CDR3. TCRdb itself ran the multiplex PCR reads through MiXCR, one entry per CDR3 protein. The data show hundreds of thousands of distinct CDR3 sequences, with roughly a sixth seen just once and approximately 15% held by the top ten. Sequenced: blood. The receptors come from a woman in her 50s with Graves' hyperthyroidism that later progressed to Graves' ophthalmopathy.

In this sample, this clonotype turned up many times. This sequence joins TRBV11-2 and TRBJ1-1; D is unclear. The V end lost 2 bases, the J end lost 2 bases, and 0 bases lay between the germline ends. Germline CDR1 is SGHAT and CDR2 is FQNNGV. This CDR3 has 11 residues. The CDR3 loop reads CASSLNTEAFF. Written as DNA, the CDR3 is TGTGCCAGCAGCTTAAACACTGAAGCTTTCTTT.

In this sample, this clonotype turned up many times. This sequence joins TRBV20-1 and TRBJ2-1; D is unresolved. V was shortened by 7 bases and J by 1 base, with 11 bases between the two germline ends. The CDR3 loop spans 13 amino acids. Germline V gene sequence: CDR1 DFQATT, CDR2 SNEGSKA (reference sequence). Written as DNA, the CDR3 is TGCAGTGGGGATCTAACTTCCTACAATGAGCAGTTCTTC. Its translation: CSGDLTSYNEQFF.

In its sample, this clonotype was seen a few times. This chain connects TRBV20-1 to TRBJ1-4; TRBD1 matches at 8 bases. Germline V CDR1 and CDR2: DFQATT, SNEGSKA (reference sequence). The CDR3 consists of 14 residues. Trimming removed 6 bases from V and 8 bases from J; junction bases left unmatched: 11. The CDR3 loop reads CSAQQGVGLEKLFF. Written as DNA, the CDR3 is TGCAGTGCCCAACAGGGGGTCGGCTTAGAAAAACTGTTTTTT.

This clonotype was recorded at least ten times. The chain has TRBV12-3 or TRBV12-4 and TRBJ2-1; 9 bases line up with TRBD2. The V gene end was trimmed by 8 bases and the J gene end by 4 bases; junction bases not matched to a gene: 9. This CDR3 is built from 15 residues. The CDR3 region is CASLQASGAYNEQFF. The DNA for the CDR3 is TGTGCCAGCCTTCAGGCTAGCGGGGCGTACAATGAGCAGTTCTTC.

Points on this clonotype: A much larger clone lies one base from this, so it may be a read error. This chain links TRBV2 with TRBJ1-5, with a possible D match to TRBD1 (5 bases). This CDR3 contains 16 residues. Germline loops: CDR1 SNHLY, CDR2 FYNNEI. CDR3 nucleotide sequence: TGTGCCAGCAGTGATCCATCCTCAGGGAGTAATCAGTCCCAGCATTTT. Protein sequence: CASSDPSSGSNQSQHF. Full variable domain (rest looked up from reference TRBV2 and TRBJ1-5): EPEVTQTPSHQVTQMGQEVILRCVPISNHLYFYWYRQILGQKVEFLVSFYNNEISEKSEIFDDQFSVERPDGSNFTLKIRSTKLEDSAMYFCASSDPSSGSNQSQHFGDGTRLSIL.

This clonotype was observed at least ten times. This chain joins TRBV2 and TRBJ1-4, with D perhaps TRBD1 (6 bases). Germline-derived CDR1 and CDR2 are SNHLY and FYNNEI. This CDR3 has 14 residues. Trimming removed 7 bases at V and 7 bases at J, with 16 bases between. CDR3: CASTRGGYSEKLFF. CDR3 nucleotides: TGTGCCAGCACCCGAGGGGGTTACAGTGAAAAACTGTTTTTT.

In the case of this clonotype: This may be a read error: a much more frequent sequence differs by one nucleotide. The gene calls are TRBV5-1 and TRBJ2-1; D is perhaps TRBD1 or TRBD2 (6 bases each). There are 16 residues in the CDR3. In germline, CDR1 is SGHRS, CDR2 YFSETQ. CDR3 protein: CASSLSTGAPLNEQFF. The CDR3 bases are TGTGCCAGCAGCTTATCCACGGGGGCCCCGCTCAATGAGCAGTTCTTC.

This clonotype was seen at least ten times. The chain links TRBV24-1 to TRBJ1-2; no clear D. V was clipped by 0 bases and J by 4 bases, with 8 bases between them. This CDR3 comprises 14 residues. Germline CDR1 reads KGHDR; CDR2 reads SFDVKD. The CDR3 spells CATSDLHGAYGYTF. CDR3 DNA sequence: TGTGCCACCAGTGATTTGCACGGCGCCTATGGCTACACCTTC.

This clonotype was observed at least ten times. The chain employs TRBV6-5 and TRBJ2-5; no definite D call. V was clipped by 2 bases and J by 4 bases, with 11 bases between them. Germline V gives CDR1 MNHEY, CDR2 SVGAGI. The CDR3 runs 14 residues. The CDR3 sequence: CASSYGPSRETQYF. CDR3 DNA: TGTGCCAGCAGTTACGGGCCGTCCCGAGAGACCCAGTACTTC.

This clonotype has at least ten counts. This chain joins TRBV7-8 and TRBJ1-2; 7 bases line up with TRBD1. V was pared by 5 bases and J by 6 bases, with 6 bases of the junction left unmatched. This CDR3 is 13 amino acids long. Germline V gene data show CDR1 as SGHVS and CDR2 as FQNEAQ. The CDR3 nucleotides read TGTGCCAGCAGCCCAGGGACAGCCAATGGCTACACCTTC. It specifies CASSPGTANGYTF.

This clonotype was picked up a small number of times. The chain employs TRBV6-1 and TRBJ1-1; D is undetermined. The CDR3 extends over 15 amino acids. Trimming pared 7 bases from V and 4 bases from J, leaving 19 bases between. The germline gives CDR1 MNHNS, CDR2 SASEGT. The CDR3 sequence: CASTAGGPSFTEAFF. Here the CDR3 DNA reads TGTGCCAGCACCGCTGGAGGCCCCTCTTTCACTGAAGCTTTCTTT.

This clonotype came up many times. This rearrangement joins TRBV5-8 to TRBJ2-1; 7 bases agree with TRBD1. CDR1 SGHTS and CDR2 YDEGEE come from the germline V gene. The CDR3 length is 16 residues. V shed 4 bases and J 6 bases; nucleotides not matched to a gene: 13. The CDR3 DNA reads TGTGCCAGCAGCCCAACCAGGGACAGCGTGGGCAATGAGCAGTTCTTC. Residues: CASSPTRDSVGNEQFF.

This clonotype was seen repeatedly, ten times or more. V gene TRBV2 combines with J gene TRBJ2-3; D may be TRBD2 (6 bases). V was shortened by 7 bases and J by 2 bases, with 16 bases between the two germline ends. The CDR3 is made up of 15 amino acids. From germline, CDR1 is SNHLY and CDR2 FYNNEI. CDR3 nucleotide sequence: TGTGCCAGCAACGAAAATAGCGGCCCCACAGATACGCAGTATTTT. It yields the protein CASNENSGPTDTQYF. Full variable domain (rest looked up from reference TRBV2 and TRBJ2-3): EPEVTQTPSHQVTQMGQEVILRCVPISNHLYFYWYRQILGQKVEFLVSFYNNEISEKSEIFDDQFSVERPDGSNFTLKIRSTKLEDSAMYFCASNENSGPTDTQYFGPGTRLTVL.

The sample holds a few counts of this clonotype. This sequence joins TRBV12-3 or TRBV12-4 and TRBJ1-5; D is possibly TRBD1 (6 bases). V was cut by 7 bases and J by 1 base, with 14 bases left in between. This CDR3 has 15 amino acids. CDR3 nucleotide sequence: TGTGCCAGCACCTGGGGAGGGACAAGCAATCAGCCCCAGCATTTT. This gives the protein CASTWGGTSNQPQHF.

This clonotype was observed a few times. The V call is TRBV15, the J call TRBJ2-5; 10 nucleotides match TRBD2. The CDR3 spans 16 residues. Germline CDR1 LNHNV, CDR2 YYDKDF (reference sequence). V shed 2 bases and J 6 bases; nucleotides not matched to a gene: 9. The CDR3 loop is CATSRRVSGGSKTQYF. The CDR3 DNA sequence: TGTGCCACCAGCAGAAGAGTTAGCGGGGGGTCAAAGACCCAGTACTTC.

This clonotype occurred many times. The chain links TRBV20-1 to TRBJ1-1; D gene uncertain. Germline values: CDR1 DFQATT, CDR2 SNEGSKA (reference sequence). This CDR3 has 13 amino acids. V lost 6 bases and J lost 6, with 17 bases in between. The CDR3 is CSAPRPSQSEAFF. The CDR3 DNA follows: TGCAGTGCCCCGCGGCCCAGTCAATCTGAAGCTTTCTTT.

This clonotype has just a few counts. The V gene is TRBV24-1, the J gene TRBJ1-5, with D hard to call. CDR1 is KGHDR and CDR2 is SFDVKD in the germline V gene. The CDR3 totals 14 residues. The V end was cut by 0 bases, the J end by 7 bases, with 9 bases between. The CDR3 DNA reads as TGTGCCACCAGTGATTTGTGGGGAGAGCAGCCCCAGCATTTT. Translation: CATSDLWGEQPQHF.

There are many counts of this clonotype. The V call is TRBV5-1, the J call TRBJ1-5, with TRBD1 matching 10 bases. CDR1 and CDR2 from the germline V gene are SGHRS and YFSETQ. The CDR3 extends over 15 amino acids. With 4 bases clipped from V and 4 bases from J, the junction kept 5 bases outside the gene matches. The CDR3 here is CASSRDRGPNQPQHF. The DNA of the CDR3 is TGCGCCAGCAGCAGGGACAGGGGTCCTAATCAGCCCCAGCATTTT.

This sequence joins TRBV20-1 and TRBJ1-1; D remains unclear. The CDR3 totals 14 residues. The V and J ends lost 0 bases and 2 bases respectively, with 10 bases between them. Germline CDR1 DFQATT, CDR2 SNEGSKA (reference sequence). CDR3 protein: CSARDLMDNTEAFF. CDR3 nucleotide sequence: TGCAGTGCTAGAGATCTTATGGACAACACTGAAGCTTTCTTT.

This clonotype came up many times. The genes are TRBV11-3 and TRBJ2-5, with 8 bases lining up with TRBD1. The V gene's germline CDR1 is SGHNT and CDR2 YENEEA. V gave up 5 bases and J gave up 5 bases; unmatched junction bases: 10. There are 15 residues in the CDR3. The CDR3 region has the DNA TGTGCCAGCAGCCCTAACGGACAGGGCAGCGAGACCCAGTACTTC. Translation: CASSPNGQGSETQYF.